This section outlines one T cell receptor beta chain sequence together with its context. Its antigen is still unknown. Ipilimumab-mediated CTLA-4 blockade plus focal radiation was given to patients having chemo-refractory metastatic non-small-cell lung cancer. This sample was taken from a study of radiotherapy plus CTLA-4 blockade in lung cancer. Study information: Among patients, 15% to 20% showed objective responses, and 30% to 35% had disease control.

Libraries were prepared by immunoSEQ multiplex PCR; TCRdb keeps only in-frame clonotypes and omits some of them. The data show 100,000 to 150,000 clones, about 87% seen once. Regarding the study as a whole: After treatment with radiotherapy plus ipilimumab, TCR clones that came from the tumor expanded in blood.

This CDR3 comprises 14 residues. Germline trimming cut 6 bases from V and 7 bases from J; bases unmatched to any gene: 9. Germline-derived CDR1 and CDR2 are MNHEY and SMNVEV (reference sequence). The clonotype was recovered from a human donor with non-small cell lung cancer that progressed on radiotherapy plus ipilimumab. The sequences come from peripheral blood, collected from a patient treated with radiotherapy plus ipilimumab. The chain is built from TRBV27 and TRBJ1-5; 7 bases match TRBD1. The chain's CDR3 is CASRINRGGQPQHF. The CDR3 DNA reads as TGTGCCAGCAGGATTAACAGGGGTGGGCAGCCCCAGCATTTT.